The entry below describes one T cell receptor (beta chain). Its antigen is not known. Primers used in a second PCR of about 7 to 12 cycles were a sample-barcoded 5' primer and a J-beta primer mix. A tag from a template-switch adaptor with 12 random nucleotides marked each cDNA molecule. TCRdb reprocessed the 5' RACE reads via MiXCR and lists one record per CDR3 protein. The data hold 910,000 or so distinct CDR3 sequences, with just over 50% observed a single time. This sample is drawn from a study of blood T cells in healthy people across ages. The people who gave samples were healthy Caucasians from Russia, aged roughly 6 to 100. Peripheral blood was drawn, roughly 10 milliliters per donor. The CDR3 spans 14 residues. Germline CDR1 and CDR2: LGHDT and YNNKEL (reference sequence). Study outcomes and limitations: Researchers deemed the diversity estimates from one million T cells underestimates.

The TCR originated in a woman aged 55-69 years in good health. The sequenced sample consisted of blood. This sequence joins TRBV3-1 and TRBJ2-5; D unclear. The better agreement between TRBJ2-7 and the DNA end casts doubt on the J call. CDR3 amino acids: CASSPHPGNYEQYF. DNA of the CDR3: TGTGCCAGCAGCCCCCACCCAGGAAACTACGAGCAGTACTTC.